This T cell receptor beta chain comes out of a study of T cell responses to AZD1222 COVID-19 vaccine. Details on this clone: Its matching antigen is unknown.

The method was immunoSEQ multiplex PCR; TCRdb's version includes in-frame clones alone and lacks a portion of them. Of under 130,000 clones in the sample, 91% were seen once. General study points: Of the AZD1222 recipients, only 5 or 6 were seropositive at baseline.

Losses at the gene ends were 0 bases for V and 5 bases for J; bases not matched to a gene: 8. CDR3 size: 16 residues. Germline CDR1 reads SGDLS; CDR2 reads YYNGEE. Source: peripheral blood, taken on day 0 of AZD1222 vaccination. The receptor was isolated from an adult in good health. The chain has TRBV9 and TRBJ2-1; 7 bases align to TRBD2. CDR3 sequence (DNA): TGTGCCAGCAGCGTAGCTGACGGGAGGAAGGACAATGAGCAGTTCTTC. Translation: CASSVADGRKDNEQFF.